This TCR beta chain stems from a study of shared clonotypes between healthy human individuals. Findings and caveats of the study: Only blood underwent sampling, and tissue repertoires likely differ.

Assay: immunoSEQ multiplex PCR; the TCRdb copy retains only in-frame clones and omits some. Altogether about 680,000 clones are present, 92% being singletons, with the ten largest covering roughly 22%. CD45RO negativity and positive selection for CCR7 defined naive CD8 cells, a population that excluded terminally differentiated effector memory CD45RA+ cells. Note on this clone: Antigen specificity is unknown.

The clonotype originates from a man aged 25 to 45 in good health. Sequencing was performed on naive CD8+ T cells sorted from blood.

In DNA, the CDR3 is TGTGCCTGGAGCCGTATCTCTGATGGCTACACCTTC. This sequence encodes CAWSRISDGYTF. This sequence joins TRBV30 and TRBJ1-2, with D unclear. Germline V gene sequence: CDR1 GTSNPN, CDR2 SVGIG (reference sequence). CDR3 size: 12 residues. V was trimmed by 3 bases and J by 6 bases, leaving 11 bases between them.